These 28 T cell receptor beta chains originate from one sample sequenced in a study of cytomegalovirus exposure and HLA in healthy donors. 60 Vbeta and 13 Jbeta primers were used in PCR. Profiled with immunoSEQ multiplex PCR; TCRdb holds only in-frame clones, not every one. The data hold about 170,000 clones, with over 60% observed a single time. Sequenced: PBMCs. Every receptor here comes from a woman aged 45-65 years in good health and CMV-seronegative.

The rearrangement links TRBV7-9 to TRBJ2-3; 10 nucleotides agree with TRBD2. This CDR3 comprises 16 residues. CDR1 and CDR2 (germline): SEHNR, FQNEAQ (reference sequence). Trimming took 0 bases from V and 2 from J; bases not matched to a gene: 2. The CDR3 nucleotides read TGTGCCAGCAGCTTAGCTGGACTAGCGGACACAGATACGCAGTATTTT. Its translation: CASSLAGLADTDTQYF.

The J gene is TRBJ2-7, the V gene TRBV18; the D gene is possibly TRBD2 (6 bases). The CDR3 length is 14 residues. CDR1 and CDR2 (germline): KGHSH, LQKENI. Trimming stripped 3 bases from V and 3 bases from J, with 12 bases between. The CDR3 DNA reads TGTGCCAGCTCACCCAGACTAGGCAGCTACGAGCAGTACTTC. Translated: CASSPRLGSYEQYF. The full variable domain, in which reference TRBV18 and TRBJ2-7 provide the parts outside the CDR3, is NAGVMQNPRHLVRRRGQEARLRCSPMKGHSHVYWYRQLPEEGLKFMVYLQKENIIDESGMPKERFSAEFPKEGPSILRIQQVVRGDSAAYFCASSPRLGSYEQYFGPGTRLTVT.

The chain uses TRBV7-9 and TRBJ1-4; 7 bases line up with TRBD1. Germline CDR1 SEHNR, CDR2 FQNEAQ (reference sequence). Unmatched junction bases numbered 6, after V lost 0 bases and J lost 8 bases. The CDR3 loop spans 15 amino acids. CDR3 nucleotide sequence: TGTGCCAGCAGCTTAGCAACAGGGGTGGGAGAAAAACTGTTTTTT. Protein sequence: CASSLATGVGEKLFF. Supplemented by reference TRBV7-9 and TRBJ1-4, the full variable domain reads DTGVSQNPRHKITKRGQNVTFRCDPISEHNRLYWYRQTLGQGPEFLTYFQNEAQLEKSRLLSDRFSAERPKGSFSTLEIQRTEQGDSAMYLCASSLATGVGEKLFFGSGTQLSVL.

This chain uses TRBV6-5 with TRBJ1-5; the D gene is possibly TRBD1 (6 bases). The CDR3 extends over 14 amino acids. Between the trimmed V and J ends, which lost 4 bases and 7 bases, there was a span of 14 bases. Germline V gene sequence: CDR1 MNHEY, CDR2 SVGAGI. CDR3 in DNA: TGTGCCAGCAGTTTCCGGGACAAGGGCCAGCCCCAGCATTTT. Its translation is CASSFRDKGQPQHF.

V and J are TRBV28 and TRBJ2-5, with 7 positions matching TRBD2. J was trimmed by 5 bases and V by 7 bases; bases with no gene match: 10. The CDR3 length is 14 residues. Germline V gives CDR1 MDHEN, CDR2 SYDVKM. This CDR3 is CASMGRAIGETQYF. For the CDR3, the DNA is TGTGCCAGCATGGGGAGGGCCATTGGGGAGACCCAGTACTTC.

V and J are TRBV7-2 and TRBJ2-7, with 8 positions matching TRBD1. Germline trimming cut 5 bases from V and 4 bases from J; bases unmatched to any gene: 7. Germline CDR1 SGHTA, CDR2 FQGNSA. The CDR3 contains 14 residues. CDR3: CASSRKGQGYEQYF. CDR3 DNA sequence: TGTGCCAGCAGCCGGAAAGGACAGGGTTACGAGCAGTACTTC. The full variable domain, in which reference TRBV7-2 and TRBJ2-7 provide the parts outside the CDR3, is GAGVSQSPSNKVTEKGKDVELRCDPISGHTALYWYRQSLGQGLEFLIYFQGNSAPDKSGLPSDRFSAERTGGSVSTLTIQRTQQEDSAVYLCASSRKGQGYEQYFGPGTRLTVT.

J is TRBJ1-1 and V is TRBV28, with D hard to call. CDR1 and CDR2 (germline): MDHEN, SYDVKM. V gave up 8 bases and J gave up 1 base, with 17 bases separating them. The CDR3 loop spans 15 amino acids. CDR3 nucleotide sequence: TGTGCCAGCTTGGGCTGGGGAGAGCCGAACACTGAAGCTTTCTTT. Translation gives CASLGWGEPNTEAFF.

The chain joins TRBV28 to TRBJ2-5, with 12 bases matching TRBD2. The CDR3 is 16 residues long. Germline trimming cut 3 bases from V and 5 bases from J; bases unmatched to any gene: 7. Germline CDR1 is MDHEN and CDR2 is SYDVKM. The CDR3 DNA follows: TGTGCCAGCAGTTTGCCTAGCGGGGGGGCGTTGGAGACCCAGTACTTC. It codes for CASSLPSGGALETQYF.

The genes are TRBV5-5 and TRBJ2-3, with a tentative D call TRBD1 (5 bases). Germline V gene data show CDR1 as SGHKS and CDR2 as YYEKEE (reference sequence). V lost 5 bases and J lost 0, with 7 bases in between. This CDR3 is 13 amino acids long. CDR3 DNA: TGTGCCAGCAGTACAGGTAGCACAGATACGCAGTATTTT. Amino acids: CASSTGSTDTQYF. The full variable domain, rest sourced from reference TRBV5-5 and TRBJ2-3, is DAGVTQSPTHLIKTRGQQVTLRCSPISGHKSVSWYQQVLGQGPQFIFQYYEKEERGRGNFPDRFSARQFPNYSSELNVNALLLGDSALYLCASSTGSTDTQYFGPGTRLTVL.

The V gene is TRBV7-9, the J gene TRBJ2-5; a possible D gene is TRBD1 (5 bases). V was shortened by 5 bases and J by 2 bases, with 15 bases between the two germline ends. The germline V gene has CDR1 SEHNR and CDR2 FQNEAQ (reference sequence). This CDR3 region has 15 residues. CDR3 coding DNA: TGTGCCAGCAGCACCCTGTCGACAGTGCAAGAGACCCAGTACTTC. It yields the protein CASSTLSTVQETQYF. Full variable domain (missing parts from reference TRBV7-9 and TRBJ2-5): DTGVSQNPRHKITKRGQNVTFRCDPISEHNRLYWYRQTLGQGPEFLTYFQNEAQLEKSRLLSDRFSAERPKGSFSTLEIQRTEQGDSAMYLCASSTLSTVQETQYFGPGTRLLVL.

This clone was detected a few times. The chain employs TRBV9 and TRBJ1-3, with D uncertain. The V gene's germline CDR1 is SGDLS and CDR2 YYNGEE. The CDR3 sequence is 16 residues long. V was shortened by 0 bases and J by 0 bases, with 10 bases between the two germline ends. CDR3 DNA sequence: TGTGCCAGCAGCGTAGGGGGTAGCGGCTCTGGAAACACCATATATTTT. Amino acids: CASSVGGSGSGNTIYF. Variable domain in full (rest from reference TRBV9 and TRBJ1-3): DSGVTQTPKHLITATGQRVTLRCSPRSGDLSVYWYQQSLDQGLQFLIQYYNGEERAKGNILERFSAQQFPDLHSELNLSSLELGDSALYFCASSVGGSGSGNTIYFGEGSWLTVV.

CDR3 loop: CASSSPGVGTEAFF. For the CDR3, the DNA is TGTGCCAGCAGTAGTCCAGGGGTGGGCACTGAAGCTTTCTTT. This chain joins TRBV6-5 and TRBJ1-1; D is possibly TRBD1 (6 bases). The CDR3 loop spans 14 amino acids. V lost 5 bases to trimming and J lost 4 bases, with 14 bases between them. Germline loops: CDR1 MNHEY, CDR2 SVGAGI.

This chain's CDR3 is CASSFRTGGETQYF. For the CDR3, the DNA is TGTGCCAGCAGTTTCAGGACAGGCGGGGAGACCCAGTACTTC. The genes are TRBV27 and TRBJ2-5; 7 bases match TRBD1. Germline CDR1 is MNHEY and CDR2 is SMNVEV (reference sequence). V was pared by 3 bases and J by 5 bases, with 6 bases of the junction left unmatched. This CDR3 contains 14 residues.

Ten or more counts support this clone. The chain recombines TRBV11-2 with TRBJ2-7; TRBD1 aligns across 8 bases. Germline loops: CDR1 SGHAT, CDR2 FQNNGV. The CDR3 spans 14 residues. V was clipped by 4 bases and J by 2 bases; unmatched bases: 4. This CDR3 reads CASSYGQGAYEQYF. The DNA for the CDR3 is TGTGCCAGCAGCTACGGACAGGGAGCCTACGAGCAGTACTTC.

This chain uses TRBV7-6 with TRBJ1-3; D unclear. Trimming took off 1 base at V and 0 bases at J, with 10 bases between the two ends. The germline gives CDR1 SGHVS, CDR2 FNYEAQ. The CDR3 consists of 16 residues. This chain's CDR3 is CASSLGGSSSGNTIYF. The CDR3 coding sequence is TGTGCCAGCAGCTTAGGTGGCTCCAGCTCTGGAAACACCATATATTTT.

CDR3 sequence: CASSRAVNEQFF. The DNA of the CDR3 is TGTGCCAGCAGCCGCGCGGTCAATGAGCAGTTCTTC. The chain is built from TRBV7-2 and TRBJ2-1; D unresolved. V lost 5 bases and J 6 bases, leaving 8 bases between the germline ends. CDR1 is SGHTA and CDR2 is FQGNSA in the germline V gene. The CDR3 spans 12 residues. Using reference TRBV7-2 and TRBJ2-1 for the parts outside the CDR3, the full variable domain is GAGVSQSPSNKVTEKGKDVELRCDPISGHTALYWYRQSLGQGLEFLIYFQGNSAPDKSGLPSDRFSAERTGGSVSTLTIQRTQQEDSAVYLCASSRAVNEQFFGPGTRLTVL.

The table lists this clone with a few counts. The CDR3 DNA reads as TGTGCCAGCAGTGAAGGAGGGCGGGTTCAAGAGACCCAGTACTTC. It codes for CASSEGGRVQETQYF. The chain joins TRBV6-1 to TRBJ2-5, with D possibly TRBD2 on 5 matching bases. The CDR3 is made up of 15 amino acids. Trimming stripped 1 base from V and 2 bases from J, with 11 bases between. Germline V gene sequence: CDR1 MNHNS, CDR2 SASEGT.

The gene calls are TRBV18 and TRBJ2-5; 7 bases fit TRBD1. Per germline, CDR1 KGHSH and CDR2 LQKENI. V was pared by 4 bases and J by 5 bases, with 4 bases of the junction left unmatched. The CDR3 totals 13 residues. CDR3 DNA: TGTGCCAGCTCACTGACAGGGTTGGAGACCCAGTACTTC. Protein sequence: CASSLTGLETQYF. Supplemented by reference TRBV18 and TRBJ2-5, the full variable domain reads NAGVMQNPRHLVRRRGQEARLRCSPMKGHSHVYWYRQLPEEGLKFMVYLQKENIIDESGMPKERFSAEFPKEGPSILRIQQVVRGDSAAYFCASSLTGLETQYFGPGTRLLVL.

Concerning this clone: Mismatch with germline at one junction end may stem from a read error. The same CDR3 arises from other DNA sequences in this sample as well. CDR3 nucleotide sequence: TGCGCCAGCAGTCTACAGGGTGGCACGGATACGCAGTATTTT. It encodes CASSLQGGTDTQYF. The V gene is TRBV4-1, the J gene TRBJ2-3, with D possibly matching TRBD1 (6 bases). Germline CDR1 MGHRA, CDR2 YSYEKL. The CDR3 is 14 residues long.

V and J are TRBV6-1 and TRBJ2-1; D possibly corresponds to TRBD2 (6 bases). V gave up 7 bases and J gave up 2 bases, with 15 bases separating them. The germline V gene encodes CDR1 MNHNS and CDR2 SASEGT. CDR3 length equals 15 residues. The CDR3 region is CASNPRRGPYNEQFF. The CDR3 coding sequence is TGTGCCAGCAACCCTAGGCGGGGACCCTACAATGAGCAGTTCTTC.

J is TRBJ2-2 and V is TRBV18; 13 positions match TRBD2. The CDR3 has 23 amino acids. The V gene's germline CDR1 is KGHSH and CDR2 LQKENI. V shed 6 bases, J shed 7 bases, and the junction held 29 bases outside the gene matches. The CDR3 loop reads CASSLGLGASRLAGGPRNGELFF. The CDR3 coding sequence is TGTGCCAGCTCCTTAGGTCTCGGCGCGTCTAGACTAGCGGGAGGCCCACGGAACGGGGAGCTGTTTTTT.

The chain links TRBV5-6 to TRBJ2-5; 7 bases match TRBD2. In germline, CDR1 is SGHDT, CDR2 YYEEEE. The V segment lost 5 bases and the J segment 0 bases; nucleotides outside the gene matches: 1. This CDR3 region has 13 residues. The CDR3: CASRLADQETQYF. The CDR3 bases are TGTGCCAGCAGGCTAGCGGACCAAGAGACCCAGTACTTC. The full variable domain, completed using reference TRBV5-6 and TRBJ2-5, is DAGVTQSPTHLIKTRGQQVTLRCSPKSGHDTVSWYQQALGQGPQFIFQYYEEEERQRGNFPDRFSGHQFPNYSSELNVNALLLGDSALYLCASRLADQETQYFGPGTRLLVL.

CDR3 residues: CASRVPGQLLHTEAFF. DNA of the CDR3: TGTGCCAGCAGGGTACCGGGACAACTCCTACACACTGAAGCTTTCTTT. The chain employs TRBV2 and TRBJ1-1, with D perhaps matching TRBD1 (6 bases). Germline CDR1 is SNHLY and CDR2 is FYNNEI. This CDR3 has 16 amino acids. V shed 6 bases and J shed 3 bases, with 20 bases lying between them.

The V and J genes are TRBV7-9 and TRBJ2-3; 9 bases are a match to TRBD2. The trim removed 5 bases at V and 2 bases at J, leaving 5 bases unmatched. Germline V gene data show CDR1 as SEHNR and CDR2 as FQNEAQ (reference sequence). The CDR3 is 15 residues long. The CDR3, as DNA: TGTGCCAGCAGCAAAAGCGGGGGGCCCACAGATACGCAGTATTTT. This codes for CASSKSGGPTDTQYF.

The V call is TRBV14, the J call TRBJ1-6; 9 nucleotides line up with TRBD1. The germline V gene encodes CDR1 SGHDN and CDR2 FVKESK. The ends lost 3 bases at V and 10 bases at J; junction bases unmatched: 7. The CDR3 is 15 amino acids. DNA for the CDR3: TGTGCCAGCAGCCAGTCGACAGGGGGAAGATCACCCCTCCACTTT. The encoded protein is CASSQSTGGRSPLHF.

For the CDR3, the DNA is TGTGCCAGCAGTTCTCGGACAGGGGGCAGAGAGACCCAGTACTTC. It is translated as CASSSRTGGRETQYF. The chain combines TRBV28 with TRBJ2-5; the match to TRBD1 covers 11 bases. The CDR3 runs 15 residues. Looked up from germline, CDR1 is MDHEN and CDR2 is SYDVKM. V shed 4 bases, J shed 4 bases, and the junction held 5 bases outside the gene matches.

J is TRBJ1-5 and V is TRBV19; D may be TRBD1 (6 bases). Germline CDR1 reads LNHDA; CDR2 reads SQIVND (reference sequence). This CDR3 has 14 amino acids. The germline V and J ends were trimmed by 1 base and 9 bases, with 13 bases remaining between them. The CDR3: CASSIGTDNRPQHF. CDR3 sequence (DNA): TGTGCCAGTAGTATAGGGACAGATAATAGGCCCCAGCATTTT.

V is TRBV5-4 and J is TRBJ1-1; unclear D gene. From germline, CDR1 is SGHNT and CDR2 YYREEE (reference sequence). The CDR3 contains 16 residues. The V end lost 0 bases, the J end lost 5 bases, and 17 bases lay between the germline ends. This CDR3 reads CASSLGTGGRRTEAFF. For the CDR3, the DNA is TGTGCCAGCAGCTTGGGTACCGGCGGGCGGCGGACTGAAGCTTTCTTT.